This TCR beta chain emerged from a study of T cell responses to AZD1222 COVID-19 vaccine. The data were produced by immunoSEQ multiplex PCR, yet TCRdb's version contains in-frame clones alone and is incomplete. The profile shows approximately 68,000 clones, around 89% of them singletons. In regard to this clone: Its cognate antigen is unknown.

Study-wide results and limits: Reports indicate that nearly half of spike-specific TCRs are directed at unmutated variant regions.

This TCR came from an adult who received the MenACWY meningococcal vaccine as a control. Specimen: peripheral blood, collected 28 days after the second dose of the MenACWY control vaccine.

The chain's CDR3 is CASSVEQGYHEQYF. In DNA, the CDR3 is TGTGCCAGCAGCGTAGAGCAGGGGTACCACGAGCAGTACTTC. The rearrangement links TRBV9 to TRBJ2-7; possibly TRBD1 for D (6 bases). Germline CDR1 is SGDLS and CDR2 is YYNGEE. CDR3 length: 14 amino acids. Trimming stripped 0 bases from V and 5 bases from J, with 12 bases between.